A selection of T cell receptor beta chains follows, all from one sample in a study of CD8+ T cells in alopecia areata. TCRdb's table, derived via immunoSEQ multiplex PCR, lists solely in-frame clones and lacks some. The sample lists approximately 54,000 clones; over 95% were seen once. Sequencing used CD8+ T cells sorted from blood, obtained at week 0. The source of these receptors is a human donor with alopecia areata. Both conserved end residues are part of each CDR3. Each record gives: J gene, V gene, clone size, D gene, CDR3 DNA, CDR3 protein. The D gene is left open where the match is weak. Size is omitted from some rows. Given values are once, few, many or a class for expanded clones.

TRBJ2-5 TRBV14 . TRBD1 TGTGCCAGCAGCCTTCAGGGGGTCGCGGCCCAGTACTTC CASSLQGVAAQYF
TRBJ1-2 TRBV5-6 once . TGTGCCAGCACCTTTATTGGGGACAACTATGGCTACACCTTC CASTFIGDNYGYTF
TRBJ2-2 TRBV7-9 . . TGTGCCAGCAGCCAATCACCGGACACCGGGGAGCTGTTTTTT CASSQSPDTGELFF
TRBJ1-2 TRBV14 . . TGTGCCAGCAGCCAACGGAGAGGTGGCTACACCTTC CASSQRRGGYTF
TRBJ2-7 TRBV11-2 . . TGTGCCAGCAGCTTAAAGTACGGGGAGTCCTACGAGCAGTACTTC CASSLKYGESYEQYF
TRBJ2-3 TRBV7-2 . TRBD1 TGTGCCAGCAGCGCAACACAGGACAGGTCCACAGATACGCAGTATTTT CASSATQDRSTDTQYF
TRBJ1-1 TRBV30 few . TGTGCCTGGAGATCTACAAATGGTCCAACCCTTGATGGCACTGAAGCTTTCTTT CAWRSTNGPTLDGTEAFF
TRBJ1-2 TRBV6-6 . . TGTGCCAGCGCCTCCGGGGGGTTCTACGGCTACACCTTC CASASGGFYGYTF
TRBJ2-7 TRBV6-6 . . TGTGCCAGCAACCCGACAGGAGCATGGGGTTACGAGCAGTACTTC CASNPTGAWGYEQYF
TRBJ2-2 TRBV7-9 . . TGTGCCAGCAGCACCCTCCCCGGGGAGCTGTTTTTT CASSTLPGELFF
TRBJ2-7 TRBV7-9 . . TGTGCCAGCAGAAATGACGGGACCTACGAGCAGTACTTC CASRNDGTYEQYF
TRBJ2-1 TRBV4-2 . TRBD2 TGTGCCAGCAGCCAGGGAGGGGCCTACAATGAGCAGTTCTTC CASSQGGAYNEQFF
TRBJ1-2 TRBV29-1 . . TGCAGCGTTGAAGATCCTCGGGGAGGAGGCTACACCTTC CSVEDPRGGGYTF
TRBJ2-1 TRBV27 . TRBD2 TGTGCCAGCAGTTTTCTAGCGGGGGGTCACAATGAGCAGTTCTTC CASSFLAGGHNEQFF
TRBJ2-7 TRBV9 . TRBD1 TGTGCCAGCAGCGTAGCTGGGACAGGGGGCATCTACGAGCAGTACTTC CASSVAGTGGIYEQYF
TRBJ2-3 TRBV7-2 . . TGTGCCAGCAGCTTAGTCAGCGCAGATACGCAGTATTTT CASSLVSADTQYF
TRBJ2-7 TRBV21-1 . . TGTGCCAGCAGCGGTGCAAAGTCCCTCGAGCAGTACTTC CASSGAKSLEQYF
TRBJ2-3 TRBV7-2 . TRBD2 TGTGCCAGCAGCTGGGCGGGCAAGCGGGGGGGCTCGGATACGCAGTATTTT CASSWAGKRGGSDTQYF